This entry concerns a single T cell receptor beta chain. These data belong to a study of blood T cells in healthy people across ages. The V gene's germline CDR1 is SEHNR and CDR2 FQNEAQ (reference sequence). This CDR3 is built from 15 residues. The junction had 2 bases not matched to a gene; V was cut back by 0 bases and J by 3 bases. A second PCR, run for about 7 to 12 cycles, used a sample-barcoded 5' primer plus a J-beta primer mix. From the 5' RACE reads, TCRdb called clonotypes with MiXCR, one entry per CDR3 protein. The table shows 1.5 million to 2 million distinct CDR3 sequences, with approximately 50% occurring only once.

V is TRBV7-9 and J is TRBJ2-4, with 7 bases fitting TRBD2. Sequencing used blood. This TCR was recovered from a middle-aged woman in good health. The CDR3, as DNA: TGTGCCAGCAGCTTAGCGGGGGGGTTCAAAAACATTCAGTACTTC. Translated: CASSLAGGFKNIQYF.